This T cell receptor beta chain was documented in a study of cytomegalovirus exposure and HLA in healthy donors. Amplification used 60 Vbeta primers and 13 Jbeta primers. Sequencing used immunoSEQ multiplex PCR; TCRdb keeps in-frame clones, though not all of them. Of about 140,000 clones listed, 60% to 80% were seen once; the top ten hold around 1.6%. The CDR3 runs 14 residues. Germline CDR1 and CDR2: MDHEN and SYDVKM. V shed 7 bases, J shed 8 bases, and the junction held 10 bases outside the gene matches. The rearrangement links TRBV28 to TRBJ2-1; 8 bases align to TRBD1. Sequenced: PBMCs. The TCR originated in a woman under 40 in good health and CMV-seronegative. The CDR3 reads CASITGQGSYEQFF. The CDR3 DNA reads as TGTGCCAGCATTACCGGACAGGGCTCCTATGAGCAGTTCTTC.